The source of this TCR beta chain is a study of CD8+ T cells in alopecia areata. Germline CDR1 reads WNHNN; CDR2 reads SYGVQD (reference sequence). V gave up 7 bases and J gave up 4 bases; unmatched junction bases: 16. The CDR3 runs to 17 residues. After isolation, RNA underwent reverse transcription to generate cDNA as the sequencing template. Clones were read by immunoSEQ multiplex PCR, and TCRdb kept only the in-frame ones, dropping some. The sample has 170,000 or so clones, around 60% seen once. V and J are TRBV10-1 and TRBJ2-5; 9 positions match TRBD1. This clonotype originated in a human donor with alopecia areata. The sample here was CD4+ T cells sorted from blood, taken at week 0. The CDR3 DNA reads TGCGCCAGCAATCTAGTGGACAGGGGTGAAGTAGGAGAGACCCAGTACTTC. Residues: CASNLVDRGEVGETQYF.